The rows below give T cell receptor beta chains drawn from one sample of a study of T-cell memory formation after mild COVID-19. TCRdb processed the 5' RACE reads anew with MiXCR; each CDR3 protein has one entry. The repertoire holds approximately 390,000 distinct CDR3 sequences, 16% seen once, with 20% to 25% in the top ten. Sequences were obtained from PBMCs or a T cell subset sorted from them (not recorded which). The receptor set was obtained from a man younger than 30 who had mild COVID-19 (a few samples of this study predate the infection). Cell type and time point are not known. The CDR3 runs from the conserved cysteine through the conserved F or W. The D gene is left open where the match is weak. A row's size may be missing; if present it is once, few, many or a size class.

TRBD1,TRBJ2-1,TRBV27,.,TGTGCCAGCATCTCAATACAGGGGGGTCGCAATGAGCAGTTCTTC,CASISIQGGRNEQFF
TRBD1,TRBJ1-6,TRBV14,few,TGTGCCAGCAGCCATCAGACAGGGGGCGATTCACCCCTCCACTTT,CASSHQTGGDSPLHF
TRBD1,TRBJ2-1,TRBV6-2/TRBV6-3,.,TGTGCCAGCAGACCCGACAGGGGGGTTAGCAATGAGCAGTTCTTC,CASRPDRGVSNEQFF
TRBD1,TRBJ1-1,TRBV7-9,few,TGTGCCAGCAGCTCGGGACAGGGGGCTGGGTCTTTCTTT,CASSSGQGAGSFF
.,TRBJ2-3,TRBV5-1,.,TGCGCCAGCAGCCCGCGGGGGCCCTACACAGATACGCAGTATTTT,CASSPRGPYTDTQYF
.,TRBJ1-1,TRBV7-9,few,TGTGCCAGCAGCTCGAGGGGGTTGGGCACTGAAGCTTTCTTT,CASSSRGLGTEAFF
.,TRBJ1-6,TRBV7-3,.,TGTGCCAGCAGCCCGTCCGGACAATATAATTCACCCCTCCACTTT,CASSPSGQYNSPLHF
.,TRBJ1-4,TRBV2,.,TGTGCCAGCTTGGGGGGCAGCGCGTCGATTGCAACTAATGAAAAACTGTTTTTT,CASLGGSASIATNEKLFF
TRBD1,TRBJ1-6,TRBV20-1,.,TGCAGTGCTCGGACAGGAGGCCAAATCCACTTT,CSARTGGQIHF
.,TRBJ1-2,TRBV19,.,TGTGCCAGTAGTATAGCCTGGACAGAAGGGTTCTACACCTTC,CASSIAWTEGFYTF
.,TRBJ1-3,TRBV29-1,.,TGCAGCGCCCGGACATCCTCTGGAAACACCATATATTTT,CSARTSSGNTIYF
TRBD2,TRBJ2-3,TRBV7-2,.,TGTGCCAGCAGCGAACGACTAGCGGGGGCTGATACGCAGTATTTT,CASSERLAGADTQYF
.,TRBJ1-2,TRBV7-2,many,TGTGCCAGCAGCTTAGGGCAACGCCGTGAGGGCTACACCTTC,CASSLGQRREGYTF
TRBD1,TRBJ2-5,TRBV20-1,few,TGCAGTGCCCCACCACGGGACAGGGCTGGGGAGACCCAGTACTTC,CSAPPRDRAGETQYF
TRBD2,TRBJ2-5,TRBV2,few,TGTGCCAGTACCCCCGGGACTAGCGGGAAAGAGACCCAGTACTTC,CASTPGTSGKETQYF
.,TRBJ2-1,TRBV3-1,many,TGTGCCAGCAGCCCCCGCTTCCCCTCCTACAATGAGCAGTTCTTC,CASSPRFPSYNEQFF
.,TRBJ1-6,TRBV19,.,TGTGCCAGTGAACGGGACGGTAATTCACCCCTCCACTTT,CASERDGNSPLHF
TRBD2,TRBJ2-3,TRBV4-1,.,TGCGCCAGCGGGTCAGGCCGGGGGGGCCGCACAGATACGCAGTATTTT,CASGSGRGGRTDTQYF
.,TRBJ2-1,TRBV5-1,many,TGCGCCAGCAGCTTGGGAGTATACTCATACAATGAGCAGTTCTTC,CASSLGVYSYNEQFF
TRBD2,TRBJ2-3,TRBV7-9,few,TGTGCCAGCAGCTTGAGCGGGGGGGCCGTCCAGGATACGCAGTATTTT,CASSLSGGAVQDTQYF
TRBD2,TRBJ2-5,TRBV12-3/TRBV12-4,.,TGTGCCAGCAGCCAACTAGCGGGGGGCAAAGAGACCCAGTACTTC,CASSQLAGGKETQYF
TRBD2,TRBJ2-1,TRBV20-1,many,TGCAGTGCTAGAGATAGGGGTAGCGGGGGCCCCTACAATGAGCAGTTCTTC,CSARDRGSGGPYNEQFF